This TCR beta chain is drawn from a study of blood T cells in healthy people across ages. V trimming: 6 bases; J trimming: 7 bases; junction bases outside the gene matches: 14. The CDR3 totals 18 residues. Germline CDR1 and CDR2: MGHRA and YSYEKL. It was with a sample-barcoded 5' primer and a J-beta primer mix that a second PCR of about 7 to 12 cycles was run. MiXCR, run by TCRdb on the 5' RACE reads, gives a single entry per CDR3 protein. The repertoire holds about 1 million distinct CDR3 sequences, under 55% seen once, with approximately 20% in the top ten. The rearrangement uses TRBV4-1 and TRBJ2-3, with TRBD2 identical over 15 bases. The receptor was isolated from a woman in her sixties in good health. The sample consisted of blood. CDR3: CASSPGLAGGPLWYTQYF. The CDR3 DNA reads as TGCGCCAGCAGTCCGGGACTAGCGGGGGGCCCACTTTGGTATACGCAGTATTTT.